Below, 27 T cell receptor beta chains from the same sample are listed, as sequenced in a study of cytomegalovirus exposure and HLA in healthy donors. The PCR used 60 Vbeta and 13 Jbeta primers. Produced via immunoSEQ multiplex PCR; TCRdb's table is partial and in-frame only. Of around 130,000 clones listed, approximately 80% were seen once; the top ten hold roughly 12%. Material: PBMCs. The receptors stem from a male donor in good health and CMV-seropositive.

The genes are TRBV9 and TRBJ2-1; 7 nucleotides line up with TRBD2. Germline assignment: CDR1 SGDLS and CDR2 YYNGEE. The CDR3 contains 15 residues. V lost 5 bases, J lost 8 bases, and 13 bases stayed unmatched. CDR3 nucleotides: TGTGCCAGCAGTCCCGGGAGGTCTAGTGTGGATGAGCAGTTCTTC. It specifies CASSPGRSSVDEQFF. Full variable domain (remainder filled in from reference TRBV9 and TRBJ2-1): DSGVTQTPKHLITATGQRVTLRCSPRSGDLSVYWYQQSLDQGLQFLIQYYNGEERAKGNILERFSAQQFPDLHSELNLSSLELGDSALYFCASSPGRSSVDEQFFGPGTRLTVL.

V and J are TRBV5-1 and TRBJ1-4; the D is unclear. The CDR3 contains 14 residues. Germline V gene data show CDR1 as SGHRS and CDR2 as YFSETQ. The V end lost 4 bases, the J end lost 10 bases, and 17 bases lay between the germline ends. Here the CDR3 reads CASSLTTDVGKLFF. The CDR3 DNA follows: TGCGCCAGCAGCCTGACAACCGATGTCGGAAAACTGTTTTTT.

This sequence joins TRBV25-1 and TRBJ2-7; TRBD1 aligns across 10 bases. This CDR3 comprises 16 residues. Trimming removed 3 bases from V and 3 bases from J; junction bases left unmatched: 8. Germline CDR1 and CDR2: MGHDK and SYGVNS. As DNA, the CDR3 is TGTGCCAGCAGTGACCCCGGGACAGGGGTATTCTACGAGCAGTACTTC. This codes for CASSDPGTGVFYEQYF.

Here the CDR3 DNA reads TGTGCCAGCAGCCAAATAACCGACAGTCAAGAGACCCAGTACTTC. It codes for CASSQITDSQETQYF. The chain joins TRBV7-2 to TRBJ2-5; D might be TRBD1 (5 bases). Germline V lookup: CDR1 SGHTA, CDR2 FQGNSA. The CDR3 totals 15 residues. V lost 5 bases to trimming and J lost 2 bases, with 15 bases between them.

The rearrangement links TRBV6-1 to TRBJ1-3; D is uncertain. V gave up 1 base and J gave up 0 bases, with 10 bases separating them. This CDR3 is 16 amino acids long. Germline assignment: CDR1 MNHNS and CDR2 SASEGT. CDR3 in DNA: TGTGCCAGCAGTGAAGTGACCGGGAACTCTGGAAACACCATATATTTT. It codes for CASSEVTGNSGNTIYF.

The chain is built from TRBV6-5 and TRBJ1-6; D gene ambiguous. Germline loops: CDR1 MNHEY, CDR2 SVGAGI. The CDR3 totals 15 residues. Trimming removed 0 bases from V and 14 bases from J, with 17 bases in between. CDR3 residues: CASSYSTDAGFTLHF. The CDR3 nucleotides read TGTGCCAGCAGTTACTCGACTGACGCGGGATTTACCCTCCACTTT.

The chain recombines TRBV19 with TRBJ2-1; possibly TRBD2 for D (6 bases). V gave up 7 bases and J gave up 7 bases, with 11 bases separating them. The CDR3 covers 12 residues. Germline V lookup: CDR1 LNHDA, CDR2 SQIVND (reference sequence). The CDR3 DNA is TGTGCCAGTACCGATGGGGGGAATGAGCAGTTCTTC. It yields the protein CASTDGGNEQFF.

V and J are TRBV27 and TRBJ2-3, with D possibly TRBD2 on 6 matching bases. V was clipped by 3 bases and J by 3 bases, with 13 bases between them. This CDR3 comprises 15 residues. Germline lookup yields CDR1 MNHEY and CDR2 SMNVEV (reference sequence). The CDR3, as DNA: TGTGCCAGCAGTTTCGGTTCTAGCGTGACAGATACGCAGTATTTT. Translated: CASSFGSSVTDTQYF.

This clone has a single count. For the CDR3, the DNA is TGTGCCAGGGACAGCCGGGGCGAGACCCAGTACTTC. This codes for CARDSRGETQYF. The chain employs TRBV2 and TRBJ2-5; a possible D gene is TRBD1 (6 bases). The V and J ends lost 9 bases and 5 bases respectively, with 13 bases between them. Germline V gives CDR1 SNHLY, CDR2 FYNNEI. The CDR3 has 12 residues. Variable domain in full (rest from reference TRBV2 and TRBJ2-5): EPEVTQTPSHQVTQMGQEVILRCVPISNHLYFYWYRQILGQKVEFLVSFYNNEISEKSEIFDDQFSVERPDGSNFTLKIRSTKLEDSAMYFCARDSRGETQYFGPGTRLLVL.

V usage is TRBV7-9 and J usage is TRBJ2-7; weak D call: TRBD2 (6 bases). The V end was cut by 11 bases, the J end by 4 bases, with 15 bases between. This CDR3 region has 12 residues. Germline assignment: CDR1 SEHNR and CDR2 FQNEAQ (reference sequence). CDR3 coding DNA: TGTGCCTCCGGGACTTCAAGGTACGAGCAGTACTTC. This gives the protein CASGTSRYEQYF.

This clone was recorded once. The rearrangement links TRBV11-2 to TRBJ2-3, with TRBD2 matching 7 bases. V lost 0 bases, J lost 2 bases, and 11 bases stayed unmatched. This CDR3 spans 18 amino acids. CDR1 and CDR2 (germline): SGHAT, FQNNGV. CDR3 in DNA: TGTGCCAGCAGCTTAGATCAAGATTGGGAGGGGACCACAGATACGCAGTATTTT. Its protein is CASSLDQDWEGTTDTQYF.

This chain links TRBV30 with TRBJ1-1; 11 bases align to TRBD1. The CDR3 runs 16 residues. With V trimmed by 7 bases and J by 1 base, 11 bases remained unmatched. Germline lookup yields CDR1 GTSNPN and CDR2 SVGIG (reference sequence). CDR3 nucleotides: TGTGCCTCTAGTAAGGACAGGGGGCCGGGGAACACTGAAGCTTTCTTT. This gives the protein CASSKDRGPGNTEAFF. Based on the CDR3 plus reference TRBV30 and TRBJ1-1, the full variable domain is SQTIHQWPATLVQPVGSPLSLECTVEGTSNPNLYWYRQAAGRGLQLLFYSVGIGQISSEVPQNLSASRPQDRQFILSSKKLLLSDSGFYLCASSKDRGPGNTEAFFGQGTRLTVV.

The DNA for the CDR3 is TGTGCCTGGAGTGGTCGGACAGGATTAACAAAACTGTTTTTT. It is translated as CAWSGRTGLTKLFF. This chain links TRBV30 with TRBJ1-4; 7 bases map to TRBD1. This CDR3 region has 14 residues. Trimming took 1 base from V and 10 from J; bases not matched to a gene: 9. Germline loops: CDR1 GTSNPN, CDR2 SVGIG (reference sequence).

This sequence joins TRBV5-1 and TRBJ1-2, with D hard to call. Germline CDR1 is SGHRS and CDR2 is YFSETQ. The V end was cut by 0 bases, the J end by 7 bases, with 13 bases between. The CDR3 has 14 residues. The chain's CDR3 is CASSLVGAGGGYTF. The DNA for the CDR3 is TGCGCCAGCAGCTTGGTAGGAGCCGGAGGTGGCTACACCTTC.

The rearrangement links TRBV7-2 to TRBJ1-6, with a possible D match to TRBD1 (6 bases). Germline V CDR1 and CDR2: SGHTA, FQGNSA. Between the trimmed V and J ends, which lost 1 base and 7 bases, there was a span of 11 bases. The CDR3 runs 15 residues. CDR3 DNA: TGTGCCAGCAGCTTAGTTACAGGGTCGAATTCACCCCTCCACTTT. Its protein product is CASSLVTGSNSPLHF. Full variable domain (outside the CDR3, taken from reference TRBV7-2 and TRBJ1-6): GAGVSQSPSNKVTEKGKDVELRCDPISGHTALYWYRQSLGQGLEFLIYFQGNSAPDKSGLPSDRFSAERTGGSVSTLTIQRTQQEDSAVYLCASSLVTGSNSPLHFGNGTRLTVT.

J is TRBJ2-4 and V is TRBV30, with D possibly matching TRBD1 (6 bases). The germline V and J ends were trimmed by 0 bases and 12 bases, with 18 bases remaining between them. Germline lookup yields CDR1 GTSNPN and CDR2 SVGIG (reference sequence). The CDR3 is 14 amino acids. CDR3 in amino acids: CAWSVSGTTPSQYF. The CDR3 coding sequence is TGTGCCTGGAGTGTCTCCGGGACAACACCCAGTCAGTACTTC.

Comments on this clone: Other DNA sequences in the same sample also yield this CDR3. The chain carries TRBV7-3 and TRBJ2-6; D gene ambiguous. The CDR3 loop spans 16 amino acids. Germline-derived CDR1 and CDR2 are SGHTA and FQGTGA. Trimming pared 7 bases from V and 0 bases from J, leaving 13 bases between. The CDR3 sequence is CASTPLPSSGANVLTF. CDR3 DNA sequence: TGTGCCAGCACCCCCCTTCCCTCCTCTGGGGCCAACGTCCTGACTTTC. Combining the CDR3 with reference TRBV7-3 and TRBJ2-6 gives the whole variable domain GAGVSQTPSNKVTEKGKYVELRCDPISGHTALYWYRQSLGQGPEFLIYFQGTGAADDSGLPNDRFFAVRPEGSVSTLKIQRTERGDSAVYLCASTPLPSSGANVLTFGAGSRLTVL.

This clone appeared a few times. This sequence joins TRBV19 and TRBJ1-1; D is uncertain. Germline loops: CDR1 LNHDA, CDR2 SQIVND (reference sequence). Trimming took off 11 bases at V and 4 bases at J, with 11 bases between the two ends. The CDR3 covers 11 residues. The CDR3 coding sequence is TGTGCCTGTGGGAGATCCACTGAAGCTTTCTTT. Protein sequence: CACGRSTEAFF.

V is TRBV11-2 and J is TRBJ1-2; D gene ambiguous. CDR3 length equals 14 residues. Per germline, CDR1 SGHAT and CDR2 FQNNGV. V was pared by 1 base and J by 8 bases, with 14 bases between. Here the CDR3 reads CASSLAGRPGGYTF. The DNA for the CDR3 is TGTGCCAGCAGCTTAGCCGGACGGCCGGGGGGCTACACCTTC.

This chain joins TRBV2 and TRBJ2-3; TRBD2 might be the D (5 bases). Trimming removed 2 bases at V and 1 base at J, with 10 bases between. The CDR3 spans 15 residues. Germline loops: CDR1 SNHLY, CDR2 FYNNEI. The CDR3 coding sequence is TGTGCCAGCAGTGAACGTAGCGCCCGCACAGATACGCAGTATTTT. This codes for CASSERSARTDTQYF.

This clone came up once. The V and J genes are TRBV2 and TRBJ2-7; D may be TRBD2 (6 bases). This CDR3 is built from 12 residues. Between the trimmed V and J ends, which lost 6 bases and 6 bases, there was a span of 12 bases. Germline V gene lookup returns CDR1 SNHLY and CDR2 FYNNEI. The CDR3 spells CASRGEVGEQYF. Written as DNA, the CDR3 is TGTGCCAGCAGGGGGGAGGTGGGCGAGCAGTACTTC. The full variable domain, completed using reference TRBV2 and TRBJ2-7, is EPEVTQTPSHQVTQMGQEVILRCVPISNHLYFYWYRQILGQKVEFLVSFYNNEISEKSEIFDDQFSVERPDGSNFTLKIRSTKLEDSAMYFCASRGEVGEQYFGPGTRLTVT.

As concerns this clone: A read error may account for a junction end that differs from germline. The chain recombines TRBV7-3 with TRBJ1-2; 7 nucleotides align to TRBD1. This CDR3 is built from 13 residues. The germline V gene encodes CDR1 SGHTA and CDR2 FQGTGA. CDR3 bases: TGTGCCAGCAGCTTAGCTGGCCGGGACAGTCTTAACTTC. Its protein product is CASSLAGRDSLNF.

The J gene is TRBJ1-3, the V gene TRBV21-1. TRBV21-1 is marked as a pseudogene. The CDR3 covers 16 residues. The CDR3 spells CASSKKREIRGNTIYF. CDR3 DNA: TGTGCCAGCAGCAAAAAAAGGGAGATACGAGGAAACACCATATATTTT.

The chain has TRBV7-2 and TRBJ2-5; D is perhaps TRBD2 (5 bases). V was shortened by 5 bases and J by 5 bases, with 12 bases between the two germline ends. This CDR3 has 13 residues. Per germline, CDR1 SGHTA and CDR2 FQGNSA. The CDR3 here is CASSTNGVETQYF. The CDR3 region has the DNA TGTGCCAGCAGCACAAACGGGGTTGAGACCCAGTACTTC.

Only a few counts were recorded for this clone. V gene TRBV27 combines with J gene TRBJ2-6; tentatively, D is TRBD1 (5 bases). CDR1 is MNHEY and CDR2 is SMNVEV in the germline V gene (reference sequence). V dropped 2 bases and J dropped 4 bases, with 15 bases sitting between them. The CDR3 extends over 17 amino acids. Written as DNA, the CDR3 is TGTGCCAGCAGTTTAAGGGGCAGCTTTCGAGGGGCCAACGTCCTGACTTTC. It codes for CASSLRGSFRGANVLTF.

The V and J genes are TRBV27 and TRBJ2-1, with 9 positions matching TRBD1. Germline V gene sequence: CDR1 MNHEY, CDR2 SMNVEV (reference sequence). Trimming removed 2 bases from V and 2 bases from J; junction bases left unmatched: 7. The CDR3 is 17 amino acids. CDR3 sequence reads: CASSLPTDRGTYNEQFF. As DNA, the CDR3 is TGTGCCAGCAGTTTACCCACGGACAGGGGCACCTACAATGAGCAGTTCTTC.

V and J are TRBV19 and TRBJ2-7; D is perhaps TRBD2 (5 bases). Trimming took off 4 bases at V and 3 bases at J, with 10 bases between the two ends. This CDR3 comprises 13 residues. CDR1 and CDR2 (germline): LNHDA, SQIVND (reference sequence). This chain's CDR3 is CASSTGGLYEQYF. For the CDR3, the DNA is TGTGCCAGTAGTACAGGAGGACTCTACGAGCAGTACTTC.